This T cell receptor beta chain was identified during a study of T-cell reconstitution after alpha-beta-depleted transplantation in children (dated by TCRdb to the mid-2010s). Study-level background: Using TCR repertoire profiling, the study quantitatively followed how T-cell immune reconstitution unfolded in children after TCRalphabeta/CD19-depleted allogeneic hematopoietic cell transplantation.

From the cysteine up to the phenylalanine, the CDR3 has a length of 15 residues. Only the CDR3 portion is preserved as DNA: 45 bases, with reading frame beginning at the first base. V loses 5 bases of germline sequence and J loses 5 bases, and the interval between the two ends is 19 bases. Via the germline V gene, CDR1 is MNHNS and CDR2 SASEGT. This clonotype was seen many times. The antigen it binds to is not known. No base quality values were provided; no much bigger clone lies one nucleotide off. Here is what the overall study found, with its caveats: Hyperexpanded clone frequencies declined over subsequent months; after one year, T-cell counts and TCRbeta diversity were mostly attributed to newly produced T cells. The high TCRbeta diversity at day 60 in some patients was ascribed to recipient T cells and intrathymic progenitors that had survived conditioning. The apparently early recovery of alphabetaT-cell counts about two months after transplant reportedly depended on only several hundred rapidly expanded clones that came from non-depleted graft cells.

The sample's treatment or condition label is to be understood as: allogeneic hematopoietic cell transplantation with graft depleted of TCRalphabeta T cells and CD19 B cells. TCRalphabeta/CD19-depleted allogeneic hematopoietic cell grafts were given to the transplant recipients, all of whom were children. The library came from PCR. Sequenced using an Illumina HiSeq 2500. Molecular barcoding was employed in the preparation of TCR libraries, with unique molecular identifiers being used to normalize TCRbeta repertoire quantification. TCRdb cleaned the public reads at Q25 with fastp, built clones with MiXCR and kept in-frame beta chains. Every distinct CDR3 protein forms one entry, paired with its most common genes and DNA. For this sample there are about 200,000 distinct CDR3 sequences; 5.5% to 7% appear just once. Just over 5.5% of the sample belongs to the ten largest clones.

Sequencing used PBMCs, obtained before TCRalphabeta/CD19-depleted stem cell transplant. The chain was built from TRBV6-1 and TRBJ2-7, with the D gene too uncertain to name. The source is a boy aged 2 to 10 with acute lymphoblastic leukemia, due to receive a stem cell transplant. The CDR3 in this case is CASSQNPLIYHEQYF. The nucleotides are TGTGCCAGCAGTCAAAACCCACTAATCTACCACGAGCAGTACTTC.